These 20 T cell receptor beta chains share one sample of origin, sequenced in a study of blood T cells in healthy people across ages. A sample-barcoded 5' primer and a J-beta primer mix were used in a second PCR of roughly 6 to 11 cycles. MiXCR was run by TCRdb on the 5' RACE reads, yielding one entry per CDR3 protein. In the table there are 720,000 or so distinct CDR3 sequences, roughly 41% of which are singletons. The sample comprised blood. Every receptor here comes from a man older than 75 in good health.

This chain uses TRBV4-1 with TRBJ2-4; a possible D gene is TRBD2 (5 bases). Gene TRBJ2-5 matches the end of the DNA better, so the J call may be wrong. CDR3 size: 13 residues. The germline CDR1 and CDR2 sequences are MGHRA and YSYEKL. CDR3 region: CASSHGSRETQYF. Here the CDR3 DNA reads TGCGCCAGCAGCCATGGGAGCCGAGAGACCCAGTACTTC.

The rearrangement joins TRBV12-3 or TRBV12-4 to TRBJ2-5; 7 positions agree with TRBD1. The tail of the sequence fits TRBJ2-1 better, so the J call may be wrong. This CDR3 is built from 14 residues. The CDR3 coding sequence is TGTGCCAGCAGTGGACAGGACATCCAAGAGACCCAGTTCTTC. It is translated as CASSGQDIQETQFF.

This clonotype was recorded a few times. The chain uses TRBV2 and TRBJ2-1; the D gene is possibly TRBD1 (6 bases). V lost 7 bases, J lost 4 bases, and 11 bases lay in between. Germline V gene data show CDR1 as SNHLY and CDR2 as FYNNEI. The CDR3 runs to 13 residues. The DNA for the CDR3 is TGTGCCAGCACCCCGGGACATTACAATGAGCAGTTCTTC. This sequence encodes CASTPGHYNEQFF.

The chain is built from TRBV10-1 and TRBJ2-5, with D maybe TRBD1 (5 bases). Germline loops: CDR1 WNHNN, CDR2 SYGVQD (reference sequence). This CDR3 is built from 14 residues. Trimming took 3 bases from V and 1 from J, leaving 9 bases between them. CDR3 residues: CASSDPGFQETQYF. CDR3 coding DNA: TGCGCCAGCAGTGATCCAGGGTTCCAAGAGACCCAGTACTTC.

This clonotype was seen only once. As DNA, the CDR3 is TGCAGTGCTAGAGGTCCAGGGCGGTCGCCCTACGAGCAGTACTTC. As protein: CSARGPGRSPYEQYF. This rearrangement joins TRBV20-1 to TRBJ2-7; maybe TRBD1 (5 bases). Trimming stripped 1 base from V and 2 bases from J, with 15 bases between. CDR1 is DFQATT, CDR2 SNEGSKA, per germline (reference sequence). This CDR3 contains 15 residues.

This chain joins TRBV20-1 and TRBJ2-7, with a possible D match to TRBD1 (5 bases). Trimming took off 3 bases at V and 6 bases at J, with 21 bases between the two ends. CDR1 is DFQATT and CDR2 is SNEGSKA in the germline V gene (reference sequence). The CDR3 runs 15 residues. CDR3 nucleotides: TGCAGTGCTAGTGTCTGGGGCTCAATGACCTGCGAGCAGTACTTC. Amino acids: CSASVWGSMTCEQYF.

This clonotype has a single count. This rearrangement joins TRBV7-3 to TRBJ2-1; D possibly corresponds to TRBD2 (5 bases). The CDR3 has 13 amino acids. Between the trimmed V and J ends, which lost 1 base and 11 bases, there was a span of 12 bases. The germline V gene has CDR1 SGHTA and CDR2 FQGTGA. DNA of the CDR3: TGTGCCAGCAGCTTAATTTCGGGGAATAAGCAGTTCTTC. Its protein product is CASSLISGNKQFF. Drawing the rest from reference TRBV7-3 and TRBJ2-1, the complete variable domain is GAGVSQTPSNKVTEKGKYVELRCDPISGHTALYWYRQSLGQGPEFLIYFQGTGAADDSGLPNDRFFAVRPEGSVSTLKIQRTERGDSAVYLCASSLISGNKQFFGPGTRLTVL.

This clonotype occurred a few times. V is TRBV24-1 and J is TRBJ2-7, with D unresolved. The germline gives CDR1 KGHDR, CDR2 SFDVKD. Trimming cost V 2 bases and J 1 base, with 8 bases left between them. CDR3 length: 14 residues. The CDR3 DNA sequence: TGTGCCACCAGTGATTCTTCCCGGTCCTACGAGCAGTACTTC. Amino acids: CATSDSSRSYEQYF.

V usage is TRBV7-2 and J usage is TRBJ1-5, with a possible D match to TRBD1 (6 bases). CDR3 length: 17 residues. V was cut by 5 bases and J by 0 bases, with 17 bases left in between. The germline gives CDR1 SGHTA, CDR2 FQGNSA. The CDR3 nucleotides are TGTGCCAGCAGCCCTGAAGGAGGGGGTCTTAGCAATCAGCCCCAGCATTTT. The encoded protein is CASSPEGGGLSNQPQHF.

V gene TRBV6-2 or TRBV6-3 combines with J gene TRBJ2-1; D ambiguous. With 2 bases removed from V and 6 bases from J, the gap between germline ends came to 14 bases. CDR1 and CDR2 from the germline V gene are MNHEY and SVGEGT. This CDR3 region has 15 residues. The CDR3 nucleotides read TGTGCCAGCAGTTACAAGTGGGCCCGTGTCAATGAGCAGTTCTTC. This sequence encodes CASSYKWARVNEQFF.

This clonotype was recorded a few times. The rearrangement joins TRBV7-2 to TRBJ2-1; D is ambiguous. The CDR3 runs to 17 residues. V shed 1 base and J shed 2 bases, with 15 bases lying between them. The germline CDR1 and CDR2 sequences are SGHTA and FQGNSA. CDR3 amino acids: CASSLVVSVRPYNEQFF. DNA of the CDR3: TGTGCCAGCAGCTTAGTGGTGTCAGTACGTCCCTACAATGAGCAGTTCTTC.

The chain uses TRBV5-1 and TRBJ1-1; tentative D call: TRBD1 (5 bases). CDR3 length: 14 amino acids. V was cut by 1 base and J by 3 bases, with 10 bases left in between. The germline gives CDR1 SGHRS, CDR2 YFSETQ. The CDR3 DNA follows: TGCGCCAGCAGCTTGCCCAGGGACGACACTGAAGCTTTCTTT. Residues: CASSLPRDDTEAFF. Variable domain in full (rest from reference TRBV5-1 and TRBJ1-1): KAGVTQTPRYLIKTRGQQVTLSCSPISGHRSVSWYQQTPGQGLQFLFEYFSETQRNKGNFPGRFSGRQFSNSRSEMNVSTLELGDSALYLCASSLPRDDTEAFFGQGTRLTVV.

This rearrangement joins TRBV7-9 to TRBJ2-4; D is tentatively TRBD1 or TRBD2 (6 bases each). Germline CDR1 SEHNR, CDR2 FQNEAQ (reference sequence). CDR3 length: 13 amino acids. Trimming removed 5 bases at V and 13 bases at J, with 18 bases between. CDR3 nucleotide sequence: TGTGCCAGCAGCCGGGAGAACGAGGGGGAGCAGTACTTC. It yields the protein CASSRENEGEQYF.

This chain uses TRBV28 with TRBJ2-4; D not resolved. Trimming removed 5 bases at V and 7 bases at J, with 9 bases between. This CDR3 region has 12 residues. Germline assignment: CDR1 MDHEN and CDR2 SYDVKM. Here the CDR3 DNA reads TGTGCCAGCAGTCCTGACCGGAACATTCAGTACTTC. It specifies CASSPDRNIQYF.

In its sample, this clonotype was seen once. The V call is TRBV6-2 or TRBV6-3, the J call TRBJ1-2, with TRBD1 matching over 12 bases. Germline V gene sequence: CDR1 MNHEY, CDR2 SVGEGT. The length of the CDR3 is 17 residues. The J segment lost 4 bases and the V segment lost 7 bases, leaving 13 bases of the junction unmatched. The CDR3: CASTLSGQGAGSYGYTF. In DNA form, the CDR3 reads TGTGCCAGCACCCTATCGGGACAGGGGGCCGGTAGCTATGGCTACACCTTC.

The genes are TRBV18 and TRBJ1-1; tentative D call: TRBD1 (6 bases). Germline-derived CDR1 and CDR2 are KGHSH and LQKENI. V was trimmed by 5 bases and J by 3 bases, leaving 13 bases between them. The CDR3 is 14 amino acids. This chain's CDR3 is CASSNRVGDTEAFF. In nucleotides, the CDR3 is TGTGCCAGCTCAAACAGGGTAGGAGACACTGAAGCTTTCTTT.

This clonotype has a handful of counts. The V call is TRBV7-2, the J call TRBJ2-5; D gene uncertain. Germline-derived CDR1 and CDR2 are SGHTA and FQGNSA. V was clipped by 1 base and J by 4 bases, with 13 bases between them. The CDR3 is 15 residues long. The CDR3: CASSLVAIGAETQYF. DNA of the CDR3: TGTGCCAGCAGCTTAGTCGCTATAGGTGCAGAGACCCAGTACTTC.

This rearrangement joins TRBV14 to TRBJ2-2, with D perhaps TRBD1 or TRBD2 (5 bases each). Trimming removed 4 bases at V and 5 bases at J, with 14 bases between. The germline V gene encodes CDR1 SGHDN and CDR2 FVKESK. The CDR3 is 15 amino acids. This CDR3 is CASSLGTVTTGELFF. DNA of the CDR3: TGTGCCAGCAGCCTCGGGACCGTAACGACCGGGGAGCTGTTTTTT. The full variable domain, completed using reference TRBV14 and TRBJ2-2, is EAGVTQFPSHSVIEKGQTVTLRCDPISGHDNLYWYRRVMGKEIKFLLHFVKESKQDESGMPNNRFLAERTGGTYSTLKVQPAELEDSGVYFCASSLGTVTTGELFFGEGSRLTVL.

This clonotype was observed a handful of times. J is TRBJ2-4 and V is TRBV12-3 or TRBV12-4, with D unresolved. CDR3 length: 12 residues. Deletions cut 1 base from V and 8 bases from J, with 6 bases between. The CDR3 DNA reads as TGTGCCAGCAGTTTAGTGGGTCACATTCAGTACTTC. It specifies CASSLVGHIQYF.

The chain has TRBV2 and TRBJ2-3, with 8 bases identical to TRBD2. Germline CDR1 and CDR2: SNHLY and FYNNEI. V trimming: 8 bases; J trimming: 0 bases; junction bases outside the gene matches: 4. The CDR3 has 14 amino acids. The CDR3 region has the DNA TGTGCCAGCGAGGCTAGCGGGAGCACAGATACGCAGTATTTT. This codes for CASEASGSTDTQYF. The full variable domain, completed using reference TRBV2 and TRBJ2-3, is EPEVTQTPSHQVTQMGQEVILRCVPISNHLYFYWYRQILGQKVEFLVSFYNNEISEKSEIFDDQFSVERPDGSNFTLKIRSTKLEDSAMYFCASEASGSTDTQYFGPGTRLTVL.